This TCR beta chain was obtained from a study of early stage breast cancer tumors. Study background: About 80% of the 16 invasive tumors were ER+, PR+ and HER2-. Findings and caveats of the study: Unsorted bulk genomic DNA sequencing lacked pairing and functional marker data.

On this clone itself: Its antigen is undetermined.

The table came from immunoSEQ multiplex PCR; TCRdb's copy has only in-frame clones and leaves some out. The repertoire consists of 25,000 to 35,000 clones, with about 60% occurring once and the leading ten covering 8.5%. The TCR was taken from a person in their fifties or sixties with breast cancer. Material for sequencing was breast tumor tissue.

This CDR3 is CASSPDGGRETQYF. The DNA of the CDR3 is TGTGCCAGCTCACCAGACGGAGGGAGGGAGACCCAGTACTTC. The chain employs TRBV18 and TRBJ2-5; D might be TRBD2 (6 bases). The germline V gene encodes CDR1 KGHSH and CDR2 LQKENI. This CDR3 region has 14 residues. The V gene lost 2 bases and the J gene lost 5 bases, with 12 bases spanning the gap.